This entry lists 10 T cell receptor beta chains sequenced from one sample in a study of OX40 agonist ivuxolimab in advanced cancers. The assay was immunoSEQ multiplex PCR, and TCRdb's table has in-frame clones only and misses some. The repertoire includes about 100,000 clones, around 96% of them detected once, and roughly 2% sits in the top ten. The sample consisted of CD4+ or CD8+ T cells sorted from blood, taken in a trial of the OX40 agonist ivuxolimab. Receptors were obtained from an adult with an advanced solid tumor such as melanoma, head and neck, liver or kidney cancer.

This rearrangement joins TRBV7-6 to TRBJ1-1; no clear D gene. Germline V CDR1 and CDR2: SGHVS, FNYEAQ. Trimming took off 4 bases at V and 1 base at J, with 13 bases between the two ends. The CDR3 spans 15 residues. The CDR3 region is CASSSLDGGNTEAFF. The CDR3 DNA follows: TGTGCCAGCAGCTCCTTGGACGGTGGGAACACTGAAGCTTTCTTT.

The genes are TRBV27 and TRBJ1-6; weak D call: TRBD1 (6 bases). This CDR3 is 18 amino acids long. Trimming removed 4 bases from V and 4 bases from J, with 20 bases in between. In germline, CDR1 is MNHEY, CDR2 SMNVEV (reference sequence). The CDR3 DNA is TGTGCCAGCAGTTCTCTGGGGGGGCAGGGTATATATAATTCACCCCTCCACTTT. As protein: CASSSLGGQGIYNSPLHF.

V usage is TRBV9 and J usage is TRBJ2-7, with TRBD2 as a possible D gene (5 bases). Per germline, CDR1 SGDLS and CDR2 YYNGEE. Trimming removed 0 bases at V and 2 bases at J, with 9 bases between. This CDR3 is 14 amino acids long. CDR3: CASSVVPGTYEQYF. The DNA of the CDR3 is TGTGCCAGCAGCGTAGTCCCGGGAACCTACGAGCAGTACTTC.

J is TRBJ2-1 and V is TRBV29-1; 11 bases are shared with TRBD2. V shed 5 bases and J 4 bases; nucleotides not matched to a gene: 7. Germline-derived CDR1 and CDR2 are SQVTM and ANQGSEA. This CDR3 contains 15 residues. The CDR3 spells CSVQLTSGAYNEQFF. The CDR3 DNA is TGCAGCGTTCAATTGACTAGCGGGGCGTACAATGAGCAGTTCTTC.

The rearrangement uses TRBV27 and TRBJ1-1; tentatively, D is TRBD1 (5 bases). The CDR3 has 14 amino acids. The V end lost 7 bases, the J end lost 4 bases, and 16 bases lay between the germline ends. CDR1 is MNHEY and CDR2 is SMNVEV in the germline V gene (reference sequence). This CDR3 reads CASTSRGGATEAFF. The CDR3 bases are TGTGCCAGCACCTCCCGGGGGGGAGCCACTGAAGCTTTCTTT.

The CDR3 loop is CASSKVFGSGVYEQYF. CDR3 coding DNA: TGTGCCAGCAGCAAAGTCTTCGGTAGCGGGGTTTACGAGCAGTACTTC. The chain uses TRBV21-1 and TRBJ2-7; TRBD2 reflects the table's D call only, with no check against the DNA. TRBV21-1 corresponds to a pseudogene. The CDR3 length is 16 residues.

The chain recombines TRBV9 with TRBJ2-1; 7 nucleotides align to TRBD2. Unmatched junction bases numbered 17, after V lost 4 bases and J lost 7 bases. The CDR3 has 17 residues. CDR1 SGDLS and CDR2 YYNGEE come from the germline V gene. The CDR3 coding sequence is TGTGCCAGCAGCCCTCCTCCGGGTAGCGGGTTCCTTAATGAGCAGTTCTTC. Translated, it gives CASSPPPGSGFLNEQFF.

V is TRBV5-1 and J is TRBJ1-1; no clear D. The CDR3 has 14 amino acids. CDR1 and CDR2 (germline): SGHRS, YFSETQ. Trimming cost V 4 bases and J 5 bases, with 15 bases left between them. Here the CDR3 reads CASSPGFTGTEAFF. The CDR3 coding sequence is TGCGCCAGCAGCCCCGGGTTTACGGGTACTGAAGCTTTCTTT.

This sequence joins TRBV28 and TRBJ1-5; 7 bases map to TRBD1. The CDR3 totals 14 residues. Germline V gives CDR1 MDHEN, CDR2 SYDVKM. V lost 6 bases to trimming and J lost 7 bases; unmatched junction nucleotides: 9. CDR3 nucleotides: TGTGCCAGCAGCCCGAGACAGGGAGGGCAGCCCCAGCATTTT. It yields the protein CASSPRQGGQPQHF. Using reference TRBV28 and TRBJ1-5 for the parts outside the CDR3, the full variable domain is DVKVTQSSRYLVKRTGEKVFLECVQDMDHENMFWYRQDPGLGLRLIYFSYDVKMKEKGDIPEGYSVSREKKERFSLILESASTNQTSMYLCASSPRQGGQPQHFGDGTRLSIL.

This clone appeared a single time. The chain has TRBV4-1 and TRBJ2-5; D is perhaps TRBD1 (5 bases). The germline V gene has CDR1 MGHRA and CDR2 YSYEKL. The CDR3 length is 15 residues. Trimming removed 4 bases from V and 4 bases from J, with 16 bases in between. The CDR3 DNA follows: TGCGCCAGCAGCCTCCAGCTCACAGGCGCAGAGACCCAGTACTTC. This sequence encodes CASSLQLTGAETQYF.